The entry below describes one T cell receptor beta chain. Its antigen is not known. V lost 3 bases to trimming and J lost 3 bases; unmatched junction nucleotides: 9. The CDR3 loop spans 16 amino acids. Per the germline V gene, CDR1 is LNHDA and CDR2 is SQIVND (reference sequence). Primers: 60 Vbeta forward and 13 Jbeta reverse. Some clones are missing from TCRdb's copy, which holds only in-frame ones; the method was immunoSEQ multiplex PCR. The sample has about 170,000 clones; around three quarters are singletons. This record belongs to a study of cytomegalovirus exposure and HLA in healthy donors. Study-level results: In vitro confirmation showed three CMV-associated chains to be CMV antigen specific. Later analysis suggested links between common viral pathogens and several top significant clusters. Immune exposure information comprised only CMV serostatus. An analysis was carried out at a later point. It showed that HLA-associated TCR beta chains were more clonally expanded than equally common non-associated chains.

The sequencing sample was made of PBMCs. This TCR derives from a woman aged 25-40 years in good health and CMV-seropositive. The rearrangement uses TRBV19 and TRBJ2-3; 7 bases map to TRBD1. The CDR3 region is CASSMRQGVRTDTQYF. CDR3 DNA: TGTGCCAGTAGTATGAGGCAGGGGGTAAGGACAGATACGCAGTATTTT.